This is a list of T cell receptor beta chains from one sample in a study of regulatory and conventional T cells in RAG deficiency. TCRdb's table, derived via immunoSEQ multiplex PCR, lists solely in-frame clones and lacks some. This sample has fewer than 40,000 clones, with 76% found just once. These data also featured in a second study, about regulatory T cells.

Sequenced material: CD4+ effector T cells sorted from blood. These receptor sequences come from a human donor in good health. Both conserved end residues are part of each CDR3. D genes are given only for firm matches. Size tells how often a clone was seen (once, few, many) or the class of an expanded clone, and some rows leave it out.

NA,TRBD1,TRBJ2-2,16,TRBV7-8,CASSPSRDRVSGELFF,TGTGCCAGCAGCCCGAGCCGGGACAGGGTGTCCGGGGAGCTGTTTTTT
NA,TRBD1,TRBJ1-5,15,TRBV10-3,CASSGVTGGNQPQHF,TGTGCCTCATCTGGAGTTACAGGGGGAAATCAGCCCCAGCATTTT
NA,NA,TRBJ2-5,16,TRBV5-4,CASSSVRGREVETQYF,TGTGCCAGCAGCTCGGTGCGGGGGCGAGAAGTAGAGACCCAGTACTTC
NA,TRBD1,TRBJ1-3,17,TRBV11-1,CASSWPGQISSGNTIYF,TGTGCCAGCAGCTGGCCGGGACAGATTAGCTCTGGAAACACCATATATTTT
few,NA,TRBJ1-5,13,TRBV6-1,CASSGTDNQPQHF,TGTGCCAGCAGTGGGACAGACAATCAGCCCCAGCATTTT
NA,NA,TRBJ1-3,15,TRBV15,CATSRDPLSGNTIYF,TGTGCCACCAGCAGAGATCCCCTCTCTGGAAACACCATATATTTT
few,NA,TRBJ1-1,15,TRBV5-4,CASSPYGTRGTEAFF,TGTGCCAGCAGCCCGTACGGGACGAGGGGCACTGAAGCTTTCTTT
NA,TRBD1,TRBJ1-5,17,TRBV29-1,CSVEVILTGEGYQPQHF,TGCAGCGTTGAAGTTATACTGACAGGGGAGGGGTATCAGCCCCAGCATTTT
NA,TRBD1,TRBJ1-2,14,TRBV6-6,CASSYIGTGHGYTF,TGTGCCAGCAGTTACATCGGGACAGGCCATGGCTACACCTTC
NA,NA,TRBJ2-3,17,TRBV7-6,CASSLPPTSTSTDTQYF,TGTGCCAGCAGCCTCCCCCCCACATCTACTAGCACAGATACGCAGTATTTT
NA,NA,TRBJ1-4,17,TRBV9,CASSVGYGLGGDEKLFF,TGTGCCAGCAGCGTAGGGTACGGCCTAGGGGGGGACGAAAAACTGTTTTTT
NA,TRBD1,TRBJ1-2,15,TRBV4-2,CASSQDVGTGDGYTF,TGTGCCAGCAGCCAAGATGTAGGGACAGGGGACGGCTACACCTTC
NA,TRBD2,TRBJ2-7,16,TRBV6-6,CASSPRGGLAGSREYF,TGTGCCAGCAGTCCCCGAGGGGGGCTAGCGGGGTCCCGGGAGTACTTC
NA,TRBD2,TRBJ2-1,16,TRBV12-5,CASGLVGSGTYNEQFF,TGTGCTAGTGGTTTGGTGGGTAGCGGGACCTACAATGAGCAGTTCTTC
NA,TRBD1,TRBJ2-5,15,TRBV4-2,CASSQEQGGQETQYF,TGTGCCAGCAGCCAGGAACAGGGGGGCCAAGAGACCCAGTACTTC
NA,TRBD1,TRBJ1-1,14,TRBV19,CASSFQDREAEAFF,TGTGCCAGTAGTTTTCAAGACAGGGAGGCTGAAGCTTTCTTT
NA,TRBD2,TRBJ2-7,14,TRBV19,CASSTSGTSYEQYF,TGTGCCAGTAGTACTAGCGGGACTTCCTACGAGCAGTACTTC
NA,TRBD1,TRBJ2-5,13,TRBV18,CASSSTGWKTQYF,TGTGCCAGCTCTTCGACAGGGTGGAAGACCCAGTACTTC
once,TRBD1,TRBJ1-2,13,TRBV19,CASRRGLGYGYTF,TGTGCCAGTAGGAGGGGGCTCGGCTATGGCTACACCTTC
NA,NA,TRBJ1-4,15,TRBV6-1,CASSAVGQDNEKLFF,TGTGCCAGCAGTGCGGTAGGGCAGGATAATGAAAAACTGTTTTTT
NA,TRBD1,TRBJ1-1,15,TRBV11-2,CASSPSGGWNTEAFF,TGTGCCAGCAGCCCATCAGGGGGTTGGAACACTGAAGCTTTCTTT
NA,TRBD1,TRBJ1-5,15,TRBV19,CASNPTGGGNQPQHF,TGTGCCAGTAATCCGACAGGGGGAGGTAATCAGCCCCAGCATTTT
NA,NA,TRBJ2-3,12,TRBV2,CASGDFTDTQYF,TGTGCCAGCGGGGATTTCACAGATACGCAGTATTTT
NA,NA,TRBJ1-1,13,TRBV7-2,CASSLAGLTEAFF,TGTGCCAGCAGCTTAGCTGGGCTCACTGAAGCTTTCTTT
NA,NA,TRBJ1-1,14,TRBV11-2,CASSRGGGDAEAFF,TGTGCCAGCAGCCGAGGTGGGGGAGACGCTGAAGCTTTCTTT
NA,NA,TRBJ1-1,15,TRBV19,CASLASGRMNTEAFF,TGTGCCAGTCTCGCGAGCGGGAGGATGAACACTGAAGCTTTCTTT
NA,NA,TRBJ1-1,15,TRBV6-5,CASSPPRDGNTEAFF,TGTGCCAGCAGTCCCCCGCGGGATGGGAACACTGAAGCTTTCTTT
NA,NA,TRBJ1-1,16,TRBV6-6,CASSYRPASGFTEAFF,TGTGCCAGCAGTTACCGCCCCGCCTCAGGGTTTACTGAAGCTTTCTTT
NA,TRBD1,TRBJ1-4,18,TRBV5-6,CASSSRARGRVEGEKLFF,TGTGCCAGCAGCTCACGAGCTAGGGGGCGCGTCGAGGGTGAAAAACTGTTTTTT
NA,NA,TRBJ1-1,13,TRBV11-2,CASSPGRVFEAFF,TGTGCCAGCAGCCCCGGAAGAGTCTTTGAAGCTTTCTTT
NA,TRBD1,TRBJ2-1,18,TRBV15,CATSRDRYRGPSYNEQFF,TGTGCCACCAGCAGAGATCGGTACAGGGGACCCTCCTACAATGAGCAGTTCTTC
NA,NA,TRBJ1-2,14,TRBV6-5,CASSYSLGYSGYTF,TGTGCCAGCAGTTACTCGTTGGGGTATAGTGGCTACACCTTC
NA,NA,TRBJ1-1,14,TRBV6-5,CATTSEGLNTEAFF,TGTGCCACCACCTCGGAGGGGCTGAACACTGAAGCTTTCTTT
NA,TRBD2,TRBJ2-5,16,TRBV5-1,CASSSGTSGGVETQYF,TGCGCCAGCAGCTCCGGGACTAGCGGGGGGGTAGAGACCCAGTACTTC
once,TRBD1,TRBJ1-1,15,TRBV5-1,CASSLVGTGSTEAFF,TGCGCCAGCAGCTTGGTTGGGACAGGGTCAACTGAAGCTTTCTTT
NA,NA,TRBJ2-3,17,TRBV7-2,CASSLGLRSVGTDTQYF,TGTGCCAGCAGCTTAGGGCTAAGGAGCGTTGGCACAGATACGCAGTATTTT
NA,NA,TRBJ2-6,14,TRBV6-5,CASRHLSGANVLTF,TGTGCCAGCAGACACCTCTCTGGGGCCAACGTCCTGACTTTC
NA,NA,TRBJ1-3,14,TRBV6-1,CASSGVFSGNTIYF,TGTGCCAGCAGTGGGGTCTTCTCTGGAAACACCATATATTTT
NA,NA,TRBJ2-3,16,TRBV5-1,CASSLAPRGSTDTQYF,TGCGCCAGCAGCTTGGCGCCGCGGGGTAGCACAGATACGCAGTATTTT
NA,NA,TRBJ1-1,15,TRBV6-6,CASSAPGDGNTEAFF,TGTGCCAGCAGTGCCCCGGGGGACGGGAACACTGAAGCTTTCTTT
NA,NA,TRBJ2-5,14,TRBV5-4,CASSLTGIEETQYF,TGTGCCAGCAGCTTGACAGGGATCGAAGAGACCCAGTACTTC
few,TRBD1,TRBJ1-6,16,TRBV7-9,CASSLGVGTGGTPLHF,TGTGCCAGCAGCTTAGGTGTTGGGACAGGGGGGACACCCCTCCACTTT
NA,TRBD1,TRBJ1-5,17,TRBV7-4,CASSLNGQVGGNQPQHF,TGTGCCAGCAGCTTAAACGGACAGGTTGGCGGCAATCAGCCCCAGCATTTT
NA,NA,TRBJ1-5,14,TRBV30,CAWGMNGRNQPQHF,TGTGCCTGGGGCATGAATGGGCGCAATCAGCCCCAGCATTTT
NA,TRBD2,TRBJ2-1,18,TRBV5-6,CASSLRTSGGSSYNEQFF,TGTGCCAGCAGCCTACGGACTAGCGGGGGGTCTTCCTACAATGAGCAGTTCTTC
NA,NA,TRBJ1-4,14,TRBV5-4,CASSSRDSGEKLFF,TGTGCCAGCAGCAGCCGGGACTCGGGGGAAAAACTGTTTTTT
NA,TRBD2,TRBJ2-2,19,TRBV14,CASSFNFLAGGSNTGELFF,TGTGCCAGCAGTTTCAATTTTCTAGCGGGGGGATCGAACACCGGGGAGCTGTTTTTT
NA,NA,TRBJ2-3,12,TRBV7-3,CASSLGTDTQYF,TGTGCCAGCAGCTTAGGCACAGATACGCAGTATTTT
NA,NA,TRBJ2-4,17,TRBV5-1,CASSSTTGIGTKNIQYF,TGCGCCAGCAGCTCCACGACCGGAATCGGGACCAAAAACATTCAGTACTTC